A selection of T cell receptor beta chains follows, all from one sample in a study of blood T cell repertoires in COVID-19. TCRdb's copy holds only in-frame clones and misses some; the assay was immunoSEQ multiplex PCR. The sample includes more than 100,000 clones, 80% to 90% of them seen just once. Sequenced material: peripheral blood. These receptors all stem from a man aged 50 or older with active COVID-19. CDR3s include the opening cysteine and the closing phenylalanine or tryptophan. The D gene is left open where the match is weak.

D gene	V gene	J gene	CDR3 DNA	CDR3 protein
TRBD2	TRBV5-1	TRBJ2-2	TGCGCCAGCAGCTTGAGCCCATTTAGACTAGCGGGGGCCGCGAACACCGGGGAGCTGTTTTTT	CASSLSPFRLAGAANTGELFF
TRBD1	TRBV3-1/TRBV3-2	TRBJ1-2	TGTGCCAGCAGCCAAGGGCAGGGGGGTGGCTACACCTTC	CASSQGQGGGYTF
NA	TRBV6-4	TRBJ2-1	TGTGCCAGCAGTGACCTGGTGGGGGCGGGTGAGCAGTTCTTC	CASSDLVGAGEQFF
NA	TRBV9	TRBJ1-2	TGTGCCAGCAGCGCTCAAGGGGTTGACTATGGCTACACCTTC	CASSAQGVDYGYTF
NA	TRBV5-6	TRBJ1-1	TGTGCCAGCAGTGGGGGGAGTCGGCTTTTCACTGAAGCTTTCTTT	CASSGGSRLFTEAFF
TRBD2	TRBV7-2	TRBJ2-3	TGTGCCAGCAGCCTTAGCGGGGGGACAGATACGCAGTATTTT	CASSLSGGTDTQYF
NA	TRBV7-9	TRBJ1-1	TGTGCCAGCAGCTTAGGGCTTTTCAGGATGGCTTTCTTT	CASSLGLFRMAFF
TRBD2	TRBV11-2	TRBJ2-7	TGTGCCAGCAGCTCGCGGGAGGTCTATGGCGAGCAGTACTTC	CASSSREVYGEQYF
NA	TRBV6-5	TRBJ1-3	TGTGCCAGCAAGGGAGGCTCTGGAAACACCATATATTTT	CASKGGSGNTIYF
TRBD2	TRBV11-3	TRBJ2-1	TGTGCCAGCAGCGCTGGATTTGGGACTAGCGGGGGGTTCTCCTACAATGAGCAGTTCTTC	CASSAGFGTSGGFSYNEQFF
NA	TRBV3-1/TRBV3-2	TRBJ1-2	TGTGCCAGCAGCCGCCATCCCGGGGTAGGCGGCTACACCTTC	CASSRHPGVGGYTF
TRBD2	TRBV5-4	TRBJ2-3	TGTGCCAGCAAAGTGAAGCGGGGGGGCACAGATACGCAGTATTTT	CASKVKRGGTDTQYF
TRBD1	TRBV3-1/TRBV3-2	TRBJ1-4	TGTGCCAGCAGCCAAGGGGGACAGGGATGGAAGAGAAAACTGTTTTTT	CASSQGGQGWKRKLFF
NA	TRBV10-1	TRBJ1-1	TGCGCCAGCAGCCTTGGGGGGGGGTGGACTGAAGCTTTCTTT	CASSLGGGWTEAFF
NA	TRBV11-2	TRBJ2-3	TGTGCCAGCAGCCTCTGGGGGGAGCAGTATTTT	CASSLWGEQYF
TRBD1	TRBV7-9	TRBJ1-5	TGTGCCAGCAGCTTAAGAGGGACAGGGGGGGAGCCCCAGCATTTT	CASSLRGTGGEPQHF
TRBD2	TRBV9	TRBJ2-1	TGTGCCAGCAGCGCGGGGGGGTCCTACAATGAGCAGTTCTTC	CASSAGGSYNEQFF
NA	TRBV5-1	TRBJ2-7	TGCGCCAGCAGCTTCGTAACGGGGAAGTCCTACGAGCAGTACTTC	CASSFVTGKSYEQYF